This T cell receptor (beta chain) was recovered during a study of CD8+CD57+ T cells in acquired aplastic anemia. Patients included in sequencing had previously demonstrated CD8+CD57+ cell expansion by flow cytometry. In all patients, the disease was severe acquired aplastic anemia. The blood sampling took place in patients who had so far received no therapy. In its sample, this clonotype was seen once. Genomic DNA served as template for TCR beta VDJ and CDR3 profiling. TCRdb itself ran the reads through MiXCR, one entry per CDR3 protein. The sample contains roughly 120,000 distinct CDR3 sequences, 50% to 60% of which appear only once. The material sequenced was sorted CD4+, CD8+, or CD8+CD57+ T cells (not recorded which) from PBMCs. The sequence came from a human donor with aplastic anemia.

The CDR3 reads CSSNTDTQYF. The DNA of the CDR3 is TGCAGCTCAAACACAGATACGCAGTATTTT. The chain has TRBV29-1 and TRBJ2-3; D uncertain. This CDR3 region has 10 residues. V dropped 8 bases and J dropped 2 bases, with 5 bases sitting between them. The germline CDR1 and CDR2 sequences are SQVTM and ANQGSEA.